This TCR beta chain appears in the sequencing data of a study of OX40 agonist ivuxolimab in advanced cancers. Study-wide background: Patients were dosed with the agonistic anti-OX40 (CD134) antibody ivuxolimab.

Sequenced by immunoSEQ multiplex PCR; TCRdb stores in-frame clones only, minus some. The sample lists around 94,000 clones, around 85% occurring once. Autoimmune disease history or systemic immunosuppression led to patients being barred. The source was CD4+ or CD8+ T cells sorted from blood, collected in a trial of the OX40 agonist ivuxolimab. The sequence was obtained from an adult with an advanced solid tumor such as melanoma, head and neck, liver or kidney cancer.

CDR3 sequence reads: CASSLPGQGTFRQYF. As DNA, the CDR3 is TGTGCCAGCAGCTTACCGGGACAGGGGACTTTTCGGCAGTACTTC. The chain has TRBV7-2 and TRBJ2-7; 10 nucleotides match TRBD1. Trimming cost V 2 bases and J 9 bases; bases outside gene matches: 10. This CDR3 is built from 15 residues. CDR1 is SGHTA and CDR2 is FQGNSA in the germline V gene.